A selection of T cell receptor beta chains follows, all from one sample in a study of OX40 agonist ivuxolimab in advanced cancers. Only in-frame clones appear in the TCRdb table, and some are missing; sequencing was by immunoSEQ multiplex PCR. The sample yields tens of thousands of clones, roughly 89% seen once. Here the sequenced sample was CD4+ or CD8+ T cells sorted from blood, taken in a trial of the OX40 agonist ivuxolimab. These receptors came from an adult with an advanced solid tumor such as melanoma, head and neck, liver or kidney cancer. The CDR3 runs from the conserved cysteine through the conserved F or W. Each record gives: V gene, clone size, D gene, J gene, CDR3 DNA, CDR3 protein. D genes are given only for firm matches. Clone sizes are given selectively: once, few, many, or a class where the clone is expanded.

V: TRBV11-2; size: .; D: .; J: TRBJ2-3; DNA: TGTGCCAGCAGCTTAGATTATCCAGACCTCACAGATACGCAGTATTTT; CDR3: CASSLDYPDLTDTQYF
V: TRBV23-1; size: .; D: .; J: TRBJ1-6; DNA: TGCGCCAGCAGTCATCTGACCCGGGTCTCCTATAATTCACCCCTCCACTTT; CDR3: CASSHLTRVSYNSPLHF
V: TRBV28; size: .; D: TRBD2; J: TRBJ2-2; DNA: TGTGCCAGCAGTCCAAACCCCCAATCCCAATTACTAGCGGGAGGGCCACGGACCGGGGAGCTGTTTTTT; CDR3: CASSPNPQSQLLAGGPRTGELFF
V: TRBV7-2; size: .; D: .; J: TRBJ2-5; DNA: TGTGCCAGCAGCTTAGGCAGCGATGGGGAGACCCAGTACTTC; CDR3: CASSLGSDGETQYF
V: TRBV7-3; size: .; D: TRBD1; J: TRBJ1-1; DNA: TGTGCCAGCAGCTTAGAAGGGGACAGTGAAGCTTTCTTT; CDR3: CASSLEGDSEAFF
V: TRBV6-6; size: .; D: .; J: TRBJ1-6; DNA: TGTGCCAGCACCCTGGAGGCTGGTACCTATAATTCACCCCTCCACTTT; CDR3: CASTLEAGTYNSPLHF
V: TRBV11-2; size: .; D: TRBD1; J: TRBJ1-2; DNA: TGTGCCAGCAGCTTCAACCTTCGGGACAGGGGATATGGCTACACCTTC; CDR3: CASSFNLRDRGYGYTF
V: TRBV6-5; size: .; D: .; J: TRBJ1-6; DNA: TGTGCCAGCAGTTCCGCGGCCTCTAATTCACCCCTCCACTTT; CDR3: CASSSAASNSPLHF
V: TRBV4-3; size: .; D: .; J: TRBJ2-3; DNA: TGCGCCAGCAGCCAGGACGGACAGCCTAGCACAGATACGCAGTATTTT; CDR3: CASSQDGQPSTDTQYF
V: TRBV28; size: .; D: .; J: TRBJ2-4; DNA: TGTGCCAGCAGTTCGCTGGGGGTAGCCAAAAACATTCAGTACTTC; CDR3: CASSSLGVAKNIQYF
V: TRBV9; size: .; D: .; J: TRBJ1-3; DNA: TGTGCCAGCAGCGTAGGGCCAGGGAATCAAATCGGAAACACCATATATTTT; CDR3: CASSVGPGNQIGNTIYF
V: TRBV28; size: .; D: .; J: TRBJ2-3; DNA: TGTGCCAGCAGTTTTCTCAGCACAGATACGCAGTATTTT; CDR3: CASSFLSTDTQYF
V: TRBV7-2; size: few; D: .; J: TRBJ1-6; DNA: TGTGCCAGCAGCGGTGGGGGGGTCCCGGGTGCCCTCCACTTT; CDR3: CASSGGGVPGALHF
V: TRBV10-3; size: .; D: .; J: TRBJ2-3; DNA: TGTGCCATCCAGGCCGTAGATACGCAGTATTTT; CDR3: CAIQAVDTQYF
V: TRBV14; size: .; D: TRBD1; J: TRBJ2-7; DNA: TGTGCCAGTCGCCGGGACAGGACCTCTTGGGAGCAGTACTTC; CDR3: CASRRDRTSWEQYF
V: TRBV19; size: .; D: .; J: TRBJ2-4; DNA: TGTGCCAGTACCCCAATTGGGGGACTAGCCAAAAACATTCAGTACTTC; CDR3: CASTPIGGLAKNIQYF